A selection of T cell receptor beta chains follows, all from one sample in a study of blood T cell repertoires in COVID-19. Sequencing used immunoSEQ multiplex PCR; TCRdb keeps in-frame clones, though not all of them. The data show fewer than 350,000 clones, roughly 85% seen once. Sequencing was carried out using PBMCs or T cells enriched from blood (not recorded which). The source is a woman under 40 who had been exposed to COVID-19. Each CDR3 is given with its conserved first and last residue. D genes are given only for firm matches. Clone sizes are given selectively: once, few, many, or a class where the clone is expanded.

TRBD1	TRBV9	.	TRBJ2-2	CASSAIPGQGGTGELFF	TGTGCCAGCAGCGCTATCCCGGGACAGGGCGGGACCGGGGAGCTGTTTTTT
TRBD2	TRBV4-1	once	TRBJ2-5	CASRVIGGAGETQYF	TGCGCCAGCAGGGTGATCGGGGGGGCCGGGGAGACCCAGTACTTC
.	TRBV11-2	once	TRBJ2-5	CASSLDRGIQETQYF	TGTGCCAGCAGCTTAGATAGGGGGATCCAAGAGACCCAGTACTTC
TRBD1	TRBV4-3	.	TRBJ2-5	CASSQDRDRGVPETQYF	TGCGCCAGCAGCCAAGACAGAGACAGGGGCGTTCCTGAGACCCAGTACTTC
.	TRBV28	.	TRBJ1-1	CASSPQVGGTEAFF	TGTGCCAGCAGCCCCCAAGTCGGGGGCACTGAAGCTTTCTTT
.	TRBV21-1	.	TRBJ1-2	CASSKEGRGLRSYGYTF	TGTGCCAGCAGCAAAGAAGGCAGGGGGCTAAGGAGCTATGGCTACACCTTC
TRBD2	TRBV6-1	.	TRBJ2-5	CASSDYSGRATETQYF	TGTGCCAGCAGTGATTATAGCGGGAGGGCCACGGAGACCCAGTACTTC
TRBD1	TRBV2	once	TRBJ1-2	CASNNRDRGDYGYTF	TGTGCCAGCAATAACCGGGACAGGGGCGACTATGGCTACACCTTC
.	TRBV12-3/TRBV12-4	.	TRBJ2-5	CASSFEGTKTQYF	TGTGCCAGCAGTTTCGAGGGTACGAAGACCCAGTACTTC
TRBD1	TRBV5-6	.	TRBJ2-5	CASSGQGAGETQYF	TGTGCCAGTTCGGGGCAGGGGGCGGGAGAGACCCAGTACTTC
TRBD1	TRBV11-2	.	TRBJ2-3	CASSQPRDSYTDTQYF	TGTGCCAGCAGCCAACCCCGGGACAGCTACACAGATACGCAGTATTTT
.	TRBV28	.	TRBJ1-4	CASGWNEKLFF	TGTGCCAGCGGCTGGAATGAAAAACTGTTTTTT
.	TRBV7-9	.	TRBJ2-7	CASSLDVAGAYEQYF	TGTGCCAGCAGCTTAGACGTGGCCGGAGCCTACGAGCAGTACTTC
.	TRBV7-6	.	TRBJ2-5	CASSSARGPGETQYF	TGTGCCAGCAGCTCCGCGCGGGGGCCGGGAGAGACCCAGTACTTC
TRBD1	TRBV19	once	TRBJ1-5	CASSPQGVRQPQHF	TGTGCCAGTAGTCCCCAGGGGGTAAGGCAGCCCCAGCATTTT
.	TRBV7-9	.	TRBJ2-7	CASLGLTEEQYF	TGTGCCAGCCTTGGACTAACCGAAGAGCAGTACTTC
TRBD1	TRBV3-1/TRBV3-2	few	TRBJ1-6	CASSQDGDRRNSPLHF	TGTGCCAGCAGCCAAGATGGGGACAGGAGAAATTCACCCCTCCACTTT
TRBD2	TRBV28	.	TRBJ2-5	CASSLAGGHSDQETQYF	TGTGCCAGCAGTCTAGCGGGAGGCCATTCCGATCAAGAGACCCAGTACTTC
.	TRBV5-1	.	TRBJ1-1	CASSTGSNTEAFF	TGCGCCAGCAGCACAGGGTCTAACACTGAAGCTTTCTTT
.	TRBV27	.	TRBJ1-1	CASRPSGQNTEAFF	TGTGCCAGCAGGCCTTCGGGTCAGAACACTGAAGCTTTCTTT
.	TRBV29-1	.	TRBJ1-1	CSVEGVNTEAFF	TGCAGCGTTGAAGGAGTGAACACTGAAGCTTTCTTT
TRBD2	TRBV28	.	TRBJ2-7	CASSFSSGRSYEQYF	TGTGCCAGCAGTTTTTCTAGCGGGAGGTCCTACGAGCAGTACTTC
.	TRBV28	once	TRBJ2-7	CASSSSTGTTTYEQYF	TGTGCCAGCAGTTCATCGACAGGCACAACAACCTACGAGCAGTACTTC
TRBD2	TRBV28	once	TRBJ2-5	CASSAGTSGRETQYF	TGTGCCAGCAGTGCCGGGACTAGCGGGAGGGAGACCCAGTACTTC
TRBD1	TRBV27	.	TRBJ2-3	CASSWNDRVSTDTQYF	TGTGCCAGCAGTTGGAACGACAGGGTGAGCACAGATACGCAGTATTTT
.	TRBV7-9	once	TRBJ1-4	CASSPQNEKLFF	TGTGCCAGCAGCCCGCAGAATGAAAAACTGTTTTTT
TRBD1	TRBV25-1	.	TRBJ2-2	CASRTGGTGELFF	TGTGCCAGCAGGACAGGGGGGACCGGGGAGCTGTTTTTT
.	TRBV5-5	once	TRBJ2-5	CASSLAWRMYQETQYF	TGTGCCAGCAGCTTGGCCTGGAGGATGTACCAAGAGACCCAGTACTTC
.	TRBV6-4	.	TRBJ1-5	CASSAAPPTHQPQHF	TGTGCCAGCAGTGCCGCACCACCAACTCATCAGCCCCAGCATTTT
.	TRBV7-2	.	TRBJ2-1	CASSSTPGLNYNEQFF	TGTGCCAGCAGCTCGACCCCGGGACTCAATTACAATGAGCAGTTCTTC
TRBD1	TRBV28	.	TRBJ1-1	CASRSDRVEAFF	TGTGCCAGCAGATCTGACAGGGTTGAAGCTTTCTTT
.	TRBV5-1	few	TRBJ2-1	CASSGLAYNEQFF	TGCGCCAGCAGCGGCCTAGCGTACAATGAGCAGTTCTTC
.	TRBV10-3	.	TRBJ1-5	CAISGRDGQPQHF	TGTGCCATCAGTGGCAGGGATGGACAGCCCCAGCATTTT
.	TRBV6-5	few	TRBJ1-3	CASSYRVSGNTIYF	TGTGCCAGCAGTTATCGGGTCTCTGGAAACACCATATATTTT
TRBD2	TRBV9	.	TRBJ2-5	CASSVSSGGIETQYF	TGTGCCAGCAGCGTGTCTAGCGGGGGGATAGAGACCCAGTACTTC
TRBD1	TRBV9	.	TRBJ1-2	CASSDDRGNGYTF	TGTGCCAGCAGCGACGACAGGGGAAATGGCTACACCTTC
.	TRBV19	.	TRBJ1-2	CASTPVGTGANYGYTF	TGTGCCAGTACCCCAGTCGGGACGGGAGCTAACTATGGCTACACCTTC
.	TRBV15	.	TRBJ1-5	CATSRDSRINQPQHF	TGTGCCACCAGCAGAGATTCCCGTATTAATCAGCCCCAGCATTTT
.	TRBV4-3	.	TRBJ2-3	CASSQDRGRRTDTQYF	TGCGCCAGCAGCCAAGATCGAGGGAGGAGGACAGATACGCAGTATTTT